This passage covers 23 T cell receptor beta chains from one sample sequenced in a study of shared clonotypes between healthy human individuals (dated by TCRdb to the early 2020s). The library was built by means of the immunoSEQ multiplex PCR assay. This immuneACCESS table, as held by TCRdb, lists in-frame sequences with V and J called but not all clones. Of the missing ones, under half trace to an unresolved V gene in checked studies; the others have no known cause. Present in this sample are 950,000 to 1,100,000 clones, 75% to 80% of which were seen just once. The ten largest account for 0.6% to 0.7% of the sample. The sample taken for sequencing was memory CD4+ T cells from PBMCs. According to the study, the label for this sample's cell subset or site signals: CD45RA-negative fraction. Receptors originate from a man aged 18 to 30 in good health. Some clones in this sample may be carry-over from other donors' samples.

There are a few counts of this clone. The chain combines TRBV7-2 with TRBJ1-2; 7 bases line up with TRBD1. Germline CDR1 reads SGHTA; CDR2 reads FQGNSA. CDR3 length: 13 amino acids. J was trimmed by 4 bases and V by 4 bases; bases with no gene match: 3. The CDR3 DNA is TGTGCCAGCAGCTCCACAGGGGTCTATGGCTACACCTTC. It encodes CASSSTGVYGYTF.

The rearrangement joins TRBV10-3 to TRBJ1-3; weak D call: TRBD1 (6 bases). The CDR3 runs to 17 residues. Looked up from germline, CDR1 is ENHRY and CDR2 is SYGVKD. V lost 6 bases and J 7 bases, leaving 25 bases between the germline ends. The CDR3: CAIRTLPGVVSPNTIYF. The CDR3 DNA reads as TGTGCCATCAGGACCCTCCCAGGGGTCGTTTCCCCGAACACCATATATTTT.

The CDR3 sequence: CASSPRVATDTQYF. In nucleotides, the CDR3 is TGTGCCAGCTCACCGAGGGTTGCAACAGATACGCAGTATTTT. The chain uses TRBV18 and TRBJ2-3; possibly TRBD2 for D (5 bases). The CDR3 length is 14 residues. Germline CDR1 KGHSH, CDR2 LQKENI. V lost 3 bases, J lost 3 bases, and 10 bases lay in between.

The V and J genes are TRBV29-1 and TRBJ2-5, with 7 bases matching TRBD1. V shed 0 bases, J shed 5 bases, and the junction held 6 bases outside the gene matches. This CDR3 is built from 14 residues. From germline, CDR1 is SQVTM and CDR2 ANQGSEA. The CDR3 region is CSVEEGRGYETQYF. In nucleotides, the CDR3 is TGCAGCGTTGAAGAGGGCAGGGGGTACGAGACCCAGTACTTC. The entire variable domain, with the rest obtained from reference TRBV29-1 and TRBJ2-5, is as follows: SAVISQKPSRDICQRGTSLTIQCQVDSQVTMMFWYRQQPGQSLTLIATANQGSEATYESGFVIDKFPISRPNLTFSTLTVSNMSPEDSSIYLCSVEEGRGYETQYFGPGTRLLVL.

This clone was counted ten times or more. The V and J genes are TRBV6-1 and TRBJ2-7, with 9 bases lining up with TRBD1. This CDR3 comprises 13 residues. Germline V gene data show CDR1 as MNHNS and CDR2 as SASEGT. J was trimmed by 5 bases and V by 8 bases; bases with no gene match: 7. The CDR3 here is CASSWTGVDEQYF. In DNA form, the CDR3 reads TGTGCCAGCTCCTGGACAGGGGTCGACGAGCAGTACTTC.

The chain joins TRBV7-9 to TRBJ2-5, with no clear D. Germline V gene sequence: CDR1 SEHNR, CDR2 FQNEAQ (reference sequence). The V end lost 3 bases, the J end lost 0 bases, and 11 bases lay between the germline ends. The CDR3 is 15 amino acids. The CDR3 DNA reads TGTGCCAGCAGCTTGGGGTCACCGTACCAAGAGACCCAGTACTTC. This codes for CASSLGSPYQETQYF. The variable domain in full, completed from reference TRBV7-9 and TRBJ2-5, reads DTGVSQNPRHKITKRGQNVTFRCDPISEHNRLYWYRQTLGQGPEFLTYFQNEAQLEKSRLLSDRFSAERPKGSFSTLEIQRTEQGDSAMYLCASSLGSPYQETQYFGPGTRLLVL.

This chain joins TRBV5-1 and TRBJ2-1, with 7 bases aligning to TRBD2. The germline CDR1 and CDR2 sequences are SGHRS and YFSETQ. The CDR3 runs to 16 residues. Trimming took 4 bases from V and 2 from J; bases not matched to a gene: 9. Here the CDR3 DNA reads TGCGCCAGCAGCCGGCAGGCGGGAGAGGCCTACAATGAGCAGTTCTTC. Translation gives CASSRQAGEAYNEQFF. The full variable domain, in which reference TRBV5-1 and TRBJ2-1 provide the parts outside the CDR3, is KAGVTQTPRYLIKTRGQQVTLSCSPISGHRSVSWYQQTPGQGLQFLFEYFSETQRNKGNFPGRFSGRQFSNSRSEMNVSTLELGDSALYLCASSRQAGEAYNEQFFGPGTRLTVL.

The chain combines TRBV28 with TRBJ2-2, with D perhaps matching TRBD2 (5 bases). Per germline, CDR1 MDHEN and CDR2 SYDVKM. The CDR3 totals 14 residues. Trimming removed 7 bases from V and 5 bases from J, with 14 bases in between. CDR3 DNA sequence: TGTGCCAGCACGACCGGAGGCAGGACCGGGGAGCTGTTTTTT. Residues: CASTTGGRTGELFF.

The chain carries TRBV28 and TRBJ1-5; maybe TRBD1 (5 bases). From germline, CDR1 is MDHEN and CDR2 SYDVKM. The CDR3 runs 15 residues. Trimming removed 5 bases at V and 7 bases at J, with 18 bases between. This CDR3 reads CASSLPTDSWQPQHF. DNA for the CDR3: TGTGCCAGCAGTCTACCGACCGACAGCTGGCAGCCCCAGCATTTT.

About this clone: The same CDR3 is also encoded by other DNA sequences in this sample. The chain couples TRBV27 to TRBJ1-5; TRBD1 agrees at 8 bases. The J segment lost 7 bases and the V segment lost 5 bases, leaving 7 bases of the junction unmatched. The CDR3 is made up of 14 amino acids. In germline, CDR1 is MNHEY, CDR2 SMNVEV (reference sequence). The DNA for the CDR3 is TGTGCCAGCAGTCTTGACAGGGGAGGACAGCCCCAGCATTTT. Protein: CASSLDRGGQPQHF.

The V call is TRBV15, the J call TRBJ1-1; D gene ambiguous. Germline assignment: CDR1 LNHNV and CDR2 YYDKDF (reference sequence). The V end lost 5 bases, the J end lost 1 base, and 14 bases lay between the germline ends. The CDR3 has 15 residues. In DNA form, the CDR3 reads TGTGCCACCAGCTCCCAGGAGGGAGGGAACACTGAAGCTTTCTTT. The encoded protein is CATSSQEGGNTEAFF.

J is TRBJ2-1 and V is TRBV9; a possible D gene is TRBD1 (5 bases). Germline CDR1 is SGDLS and CDR2 is YYNGEE. V lost 4 bases, J lost 10 bases, and 15 bases lay in between. The CDR3 runs to 13 residues. The CDR3 bases are TGTGCCAGCAGCCCGACTTGGGGCGGAGAGCAGTTCTTC. Translation gives CASSPTWGGEQFF.

The chain combines TRBV9 with TRBJ2-1, with D tentatively TRBD1 (6 bases). CDR1 and CDR2 from the germline V gene are SGDLS and YYNGEE. Trimming left V 0 bases short and J 10 bases short, with 14 bases between. The CDR3 is made up of 14 amino acids. The CDR3 reads CASSVGDGQQEQFF. CDR3 nucleotides: TGTGCCAGCAGCGTAGGGGACGGACAGCAGGAGCAGTTCTTC.

For this clone: This likely reflects a read error, since a far larger clone is one base away. V usage is TRBV6-1 and J usage is TRBJ1-1; D is uncertain. Germline lookup yields CDR1 MNHNS and CDR2 SASEGT. V shed 6 bases and J shed 1 base, with 9 bases lying between them. The CDR3 has 13 residues. The DNA of the CDR3 is TGTGCCAGCAGGACGGACGGGAACACTGAAGCTTTCTTT. Its translation: CASRTDGNTEAFF.

The DNA for the CDR3 is TGCAGCGTGGGTGAGCAGTTCTTC. Translating it yields CSVGEQFF. J is TRBJ2-1 and V is TRBV29-1; no reliable D call. CDR1 and CDR2 (germline): SQVTM, ANQGSEA. The CDR3 runs to 8 residues. The ends were cut back, 6 bases at V and 9 bases at J, with 3 bases in the middle.

In its sample, this clone was seen a few times. This chain joins TRBV27 and TRBJ2-2; 9 bases agree with TRBD1. V lost 5 bases to trimming and J lost 6 bases; unmatched junction nucleotides: 7. The CDR3 extends over 15 amino acids. Germline-derived CDR1 and CDR2 are MNHEY and SMNVEV (reference sequence). DNA for the CDR3: TGTGCCAGCAGTCCCGGGACAGGGTTGGCCGGGGAGCTGTTTTTT. Protein product: CASSPGTGLAGELFF.

The V call is TRBV5-1, the J call TRBJ2-7, with 7 bases fitting TRBD1. The CDR3 contains 14 residues. V shed 4 bases and J 9 bases; nucleotides not matched to a gene: 13. Germline assignment: CDR1 SGHRS and CDR2 YFSETQ. DNA for the CDR3: TGCGCCAGCAGCATAGGACAGGTGCCCTCAATGCAGTACTTC. It translates to CASSIGQVPSMQYF.

The V call is TRBV5-5, the J call TRBJ2-3, with D unclear. CDR3 length: 11 amino acids. CDR1 SGHKS and CDR2 YYEKEE come from the germline V gene (reference sequence). The V end lost 7 bases, the J end lost 6 bases, and 9 bases lay between the germline ends. CDR3 sequence: CASFLQDTQYF. DNA of the CDR3: TGTGCCAGCTTCTTACAGGATACGCAGTATTTT.

The chain is built from TRBV27 and TRBJ2-7; 8 bases match TRBD1. The J segment lost 7 bases and the V segment lost 4 bases, leaving 12 bases of the junction unmatched. The germline V gene encodes CDR1 MNHEY and CDR2 SMNVEV (reference sequence). The CDR3 has 15 residues. CDR3 in DNA: TGTGCCAGCAGTTCAACCCAGGGGGCGAAAAGGGAGCAGTACTTC. Translated: CASSSTQGAKREQYF.

In DNA form, the CDR3 reads TGTGCCAGTAGTACCAGGACAGGATCCTCCTACGAGCAGTACTTC. Residues: CASSTRTGSSYEQYF. This sequence joins TRBV19 and TRBJ2-7; 7 positions match TRBD1. The CDR3 totals 15 residues. Germline trimming cut 4 bases from V and 0 bases from J; bases unmatched to any gene: 6. Germline-derived CDR1 and CDR2 are LNHDA and SQIVND (reference sequence).

V gene TRBV11-2 combines with J gene TRBJ2-5, with D possibly matching TRBD1 (5 bases). This CDR3 is built from 13 residues. Trimming stripped 4 bases from V and 5 bases from J, with 11 bases between. Germline-derived CDR1 and CDR2 are SGHAT and FQNNGV. Here the CDR3 DNA reads TGTGCCAGCAGCTCAGGGCTGGATGAGACCCAGTACTTC. Its translation is CASSSGLDETQYF.

The chain employs TRBV29-1 and TRBJ2-5; 11 bases match TRBD1. The J call is in doubt because the DNA end fits TRBJ2-7 better. Germline loops: CDR1 SQVTM, CDR2 ANQGSEA. The CDR3 has 13 residues. CDR3 bases: TGCAGCGTTGGCGGGACAGGGGGACGCGAGCAGTACTTC. It codes for CSVGGTGGREQYF.

The chain combines TRBV5-1 with TRBJ2-3, with no clear D. This CDR3 has 12 residues. Germline values: CDR1 SGHRS, CDR2 YFSETQ. V lost 1 base and J 6 bases, leaving 6 bases between the germline ends. CDR3 in DNA: TGCGCCAGCAGCTTGTTTGCGGATACGCAGTATTTT. It encodes CASSLFADTQYF.